These 23 T cell receptor beta chains came from one sample sequenced in a study of blood T cells in healthy people across ages. A J-beta primer mix and a sample-barcoded 5' primer were used in a second PCR of roughly 6 to 11 cycles. Via MiXCR, TCRdb re-called the 5' RACE reads, giving one row per CDR3 protein. The sample includes 650,000 to 1,000,000 distinct CDR3 sequences, about 47% of them seen just once. What was sequenced was blood. Receptors originate from a man older than 75 in good health.

With regard to this clonotype: The junction departs from germline at one end; a sequencing error may be responsible. This sequence joins TRBV28 and TRBJ1-1; TRBD1 is a possible D gene (6 bases). The germline V gene has CDR1 MDHEN and CDR2 SYDVKM. CDR3 length: 13 residues. The DNA for the CDR3 is TGTGCCAGCCAGGTCGACAGGAACACCGAAGCTTTCTTT. Protein sequence: CASQVDRNTEAFF.

The chain recombines TRBV28 with TRBJ1-1; 10 nucleotides agree with TRBD1. V lost 6 bases and J lost 5; bases outside the gene matches: 3. This CDR3 is built from 13 residues. Germline CDR1 reads MDHEN; CDR2 reads SYDVKM. The CDR3 DNA follows: TGTGCCAGCAGGGACAGGGGGAAAACTGAAGCTTTCTTT. It codes for CASRDRGKTEAFF.

The gene calls are TRBV2 and TRBJ2-5, with 8 bases fitting TRBD2. This CDR3 has 14 amino acids. Germline V gives CDR1 SNHLY, CDR2 FYNNEI. Trimming removed 6 bases from V and 2 bases from J; junction bases left unmatched: 5. The CDR3 nucleotides are TGTGCCAGCAGCGCACTAGCGGCGCAAGAGACCCAGTACTTC. Amino acid sequence: CASSALAAQETQYF.

This clonotype was found a few times. The chain employs TRBV29-1 and TRBJ1-4, with 8 bases matching TRBD1. Germline CDR1 reads SQVTM; CDR2 reads ANQGSEA. The length of the CDR3 is 17 residues. Germline trimming cut 3 bases from V and 0 bases from J; bases unmatched to any gene: 9. The CDR3: CSVEPGTGCATNEKLFF. DNA for the CDR3: TGCAGCGTTGAGCCAGGGACAGGATGTGCAACTAATGAAAAACTGTTTTTT. Full variable domain (rest looked up from reference TRBV29-1 and TRBJ1-4): SAVISQKPSRDICQRGTSLTIQCQVDSQVTMMFWYRQQPGQSLTLIATANQGSEATYESGFVIDKFPISRPNLTFSTLTVSNMSPEDSSIYLCSVEPGTGCATNEKLFFGSGTQLSVL.

This rearrangement joins TRBV29-1 to TRBJ2-5, with D perhaps given as TRBD1 or TRBD2 (5 bases each). The CDR3 covers 14 residues. Germline V CDR1 and CDR2: SQVTM, ANQGSEA. The ends were cut back, 6 bases at V and 11 bases at J, with 25 bases in the middle. The chain's CDR3 is CSVELGAGFNEQYF. As DNA, the CDR3 is TGCAGCGTCGAACTCGGGGCAGGGTTTAATGAGCAGTACTTC.

This clonotype was seen repeatedly, ten times or more. V usage is TRBV29-1 and J usage is TRBJ2-1, with D possibly TRBD2 on 5 matching bases. CDR1 and CDR2 from the germline V gene are SQVTM and ANQGSEA. This CDR3 region has 13 residues. V dropped 3 bases and J dropped 9 bases, with 15 bases sitting between them. The CDR3 bases are TGCAGCGTTGACGGGGTGGGAGTGGGTGAGCAGTTCTTC. Protein: CSVDGVGVGEQFF.

This clonotype occurred a few times. This chain connects TRBV7-2 to TRBJ2-7, with D possibly being TRBD1 or TRBD2 (5 bases each). The CDR3 is 15 residues long. The germline V gene has CDR1 SGHTA and CDR2 FQGNSA. V gave up 5 bases and J gave up 4 bases, with 18 bases separating them. DNA for the CDR3: TGTGCCAGCAGCCAGCGACCGGGGCAAAATTACGAGCAGTACTTC. It yields the protein CASSQRPGQNYEQYF.

The chain joins TRBV20-1 to TRBJ2-1; TRBD2 agrees at 8 bases. This CDR3 region has 14 residues. Germline lookup yields CDR1 DFQATT and CDR2 SNEGSKA (reference sequence). V was pared by 6 bases and J by 12 bases, with 16 bases of the junction left unmatched. In DNA, the CDR3 is TGCAGTGCCAAAGGGACTAGATACGTTCATGGGCAGTTCTTC. Encoded protein: CSAKGTRYVHGQFF.

In regard to this clonotype: A much bigger clone sits one base away, suggesting this may be a read error. The V call is TRBV7-2, the J call TRBJ2-5; TRBD2 agrees at 10 bases. Germline values: CDR1 SGHTA, CDR2 FQGNSA. The CDR3 is 14 amino acids. V dropped 2 bases and J dropped 11; count of bases not matched to a gene: 8. The CDR3 DNA is TGTGCCAGCAGCTTACACCTAGCGGGAGATGAGCAGTACTTC. Translating it yields CASSLHLAGDEQYF.

The chain joins TRBV10-3 to TRBJ2-3, with D tentatively TRBD2 (5 bases). Between the trimmed V and J ends, which lost 4 bases and 4 bases, there was a span of 12 bases. The length of the CDR3 is 14 residues. The germline gives CDR1 ENHRY, CDR2 SYGVKD. CDR3 nucleotide sequence: TGTGCCATCAGTGGTTTAGCGTCGGCAGATACGCAGTATTTT. This encodes CAISGLASADTQYF.

A remark on this clonotype: A much larger clonotype is one base distant, so this may be a read error. The chain joins TRBV7-3 to TRBJ2-2; 10 bases fit TRBD2. The CDR3 sequence is 15 residues long. Germline V CDR1 and CDR2: SGHTA, FQGTGA. V was pared by 3 bases and J by 5 bases, with 3 bases of the junction left unmatched. In nucleotides, the CDR3 is TGTGCCAGCAGCTTCCTAGCGGGAGAAACCGGGGAGCTGTTTTTT. This gives the protein CASSFLAGETGELFF.

In this sample, this clonotype turned up a few times. CDR3 protein: CASSSFGRGLAGGPYNEQFF. The CDR3 DNA reads as TGTGCCAGCAGTTCCTTTGGGCGCGGACTAGCGGGAGGGCCCTACAATGAGCAGTTCTTC. The rearrangement uses TRBV28 and TRBJ2-1; TRBD2 aligns across 15 bases. The CDR3 is made up of 20 amino acids. The junction had 12 bases not matched to a gene; V was cut back by 4 bases and J by 2 bases. CDR1 and CDR2 from the germline V gene are MDHEN and SYDVKM.

This clonotype was seen many times. J is TRBJ2-1 and V is TRBV15, with D unclear. CDR3 length equals 15 residues. Trimming stripped 3 bases from V and 2 bases from J, with 11 bases between. The germline V gene has CDR1 LNHNV and CDR2 YYDKDF (reference sequence). The CDR3 coding sequence is TGTGCCACCAGCAGTTCCCCCATGCCCTACAATGAGCAGTTCTTC. Encoded protein: CATSSSPMPYNEQFF. Drawing the rest from reference TRBV15 and TRBJ2-1, the complete variable domain is DAMVIQNPRYQVTQFGKPVTLSCSQTLNHNVMYWYQQKSSQAPKLLFHYYDKDFNNEADTPDNFQSRRPNTSFCFLDIRSPGLGDTAMYLCATSSSPMPYNEQFFGPGTRLTVL.

The CDR3 DNA reads TGTGCCAGCAGCTTCGCCTTTCAAAGCAGTCCGGGCGAGCAGTACTTC. Amino acids: CASSFAFQSSPGEQYF. The gene calls are TRBV11-3 and TRBJ2-7; D uncertain. V was pared by 3 bases and J by 6 bases, with 21 bases between. The length of the CDR3 is 16 residues. CDR1 is SGHNT, CDR2 YENEEA, per germline.

This clonotype was counted between two and nine times. The V gene is TRBV9, the J gene TRBJ2-7, with D perhaps TRBD2 (6 bases). This CDR3 is built from 14 residues. Germline V gene sequence: CDR1 SGDLS, CDR2 YYNGEE. Trimming removed 4 bases at V and 0 bases at J, with 11 bases between. The CDR3 nucleotides read TGTGCCAGCAGCAAGGACGGGAGCTCCTACGAGCAGTACTTC. Translating it yields CASSKDGSSYEQYF.

The gene calls are TRBV7-2 and TRBJ2-7; D is unresolved. V was clipped by 2 bases and J by 7 bases, with 9 bases between them. Germline CDR1 reads SGHTA; CDR2 reads FQGNSA. The CDR3 covers 12 residues. CDR3 region: CASSLQYNEQYF. CDR3 in DNA: TGTGCCAGCAGCTTACAGTACAATGAGCAGTACTTC.

This clonotype showed up just once. V and J are TRBV7-3 and TRBJ1-2, with a possible D match to TRBD1 (5 bases). This CDR3 has 13 residues. Germline values: CDR1 SGHTA, CDR2 FQGTGA. Trimming removed 5 bases from V and 6 bases from J, with 13 bases in between. The CDR3 DNA is TGTGCCAGCAGCCCGTGGGACGGCGATGGCTACACCTTC. Amino acids: CASSPWDGDGYTF.

The rearrangement uses TRBV7-2 and TRBJ2-5; no clear D gene. Germline V gene lookup returns CDR1 SGHTA and CDR2 FQGNSA. V was trimmed by 4 bases and J by 5 bases, leaving 14 bases between them. The CDR3 is 14 residues long. CDR3 residues: CASSSPMVSETQYF. In DNA, the CDR3 is TGTGCCAGCAGCTCCCCAATGGTTTCGGAGACCCAGTACTTC.

J is TRBJ1-1 and V is TRBV7-8, with D tentatively TRBD1 (5 bases). The CDR3 runs 13 residues. Germline assignment: CDR1 SGHVS and CDR2 FQNEAQ. Trimming shortened V by 5 bases and J by 4 bases, and 11 bases separated the two germline ends. The CDR3 loop is CASSQGRSTEAFF. The DNA for the CDR3 is TGTGCCAGCAGCCAGGGACGTAGCACTGAAGCTTTCTTT.

The chain couples TRBV7-2 to TRBJ2-7; no clear D gene. There are 12 residues in the CDR3. Germline V gives CDR1 SGHTA, CDR2 FQGNSA. V lost 4 bases and J 3 bases, leaving 7 bases between the germline ends. CDR3 in amino acids: CTSSSERYEQYF. The CDR3 nucleotides read TGTACCAGCAGCTCCGAGCGCTACGAGCAGTACTTC.

This clonotype was counted a few times. The chain couples TRBV20-1 to TRBJ2-3; the match to TRBD2 covers 8 bases. This CDR3 contains 16 residues. V dropped 0 bases and J dropped 3; count of bases not matched to a gene: 8. Germline CDR1 DFQATT, CDR2 SNEGSKA (reference sequence). CDR3 nucleotide sequence: TGCAGTGCTAGAGATCTAGAAGCGGGAGAAACAGATACGCAGTATTTT. Encoded protein: CSARDLEAGETDTQYF.

The chain combines TRBV24-1 with TRBJ2-7; D not resolved. The ends were cut back, 4 bases at V and 10 bases at J, with 16 bases in the middle. Germline CDR1 KGHDR, CDR2 SFDVKD. The CDR3 runs 13 residues. The CDR3 here is CATSDLPQESQYF. As DNA, the CDR3 is TGTGCCACCAGTGACCTACCCCAAGAGTCCCAGTACTTC.

The table lists this clonotype with a few counts. The V gene is TRBV4-3, the J gene TRBJ2-3; unclear D gene. Trimming removed 4 bases at V and 0 bases at J, with 8 bases between. The CDR3 runs to 14 residues. Germline V CDR1 and CDR2: LGHNA, YSLEER. CDR3 DNA sequence: TGCGCCAGCAGCCTAATGGTTAGCACAGATACGCAGTATTTT. Translation gives CASSLMVSTDTQYF.